The clone carrying this TCR beta chain was counted between two and nine times. Its antigen is still unknown. The donors (healthy individuals) were bone marrow donors. These data come from a study of cytomegalovirus exposure and HLA in healthy donors. Study in general: Among the approximately 400 genotyped donors, 70% to 85% were placed in the Caucasian-associated ancestry cluster.

General observations from the study: HLA alleles showed associations with about 17,000 TCR beta sequences in a later analysis, at a 0.05 false discovery rate.

CDR1 and CDR2 from the germline V gene are SGHRS and YFSETQ. The CDR3 spans 14 residues. Trimming removed 4 bases from V and 8 bases from J; junction bases left unmatched: 8. With 60 Vbeta and 13 Jbeta primers, the PCR was carried out. Repertoires were generated with immunoSEQ multiplex PCR, while TCRdb's copy carries only in-frame clones and drops some. This sample has more than 150,000 clones, with roughly 80% found just once. The chain recombines TRBV5-1 with TRBJ2-1; 8 bases fit TRBD1. The clonotype comes from a man aged 50 to 59 in good health and CMV-seropositive. Material for sequencing was PBMCs. The CDR3 is CASSMGQAGDEQFF. In DNA, the CDR3 is TGCGCCAGCAGCATGGGACAGGCTGGCGATGAGCAGTTCTTC.